The present entry profiles one TCR beta chain with its context. Its antigen remains unidentified. At one end, the junction sequence differs from germline, possibly due to a read error. The cohort comprised fewer than 750 healthy bone marrow donors. All cohort members were sampled while nominally healthy, although unrecorded immune exposures were likely present. The donor tested CMV seronegative, placing the donor among the 352 seronegative members of the cohort. A peripheral blood sample was provided by each donor, and peripheral blood mononuclear cells were used for TCR beta sequencing. Genomic DNA was extracted from the blood cell samples with the Qiagen DNeasy Blood Extraction Kit. The method was the immunoSEQ multiplex PCR assay. For the multiplex PCR, a mixture combining 60 forward primers for TCR Vbeta segments and 13 reverse primers for TCR Jbeta segments was used. Amplification of the CDR3 region of rearranged TCR beta genes was performed with a multiplex PCR assay on genomic DNA. The Illumina HiSeq System was used to sequence the amplified TCR beta libraries as 87-base-pair reads. In the original analysis: A later analysis counted about 76 million unique TCR beta chains across the 670 or so repertoires, and around 12 million of these chains were shared by at least two donors. Raw reads were error-corrected and collapsed into unique sequences with a nearest-neighbor algorithm that merged closely related sequences to remove PCR and sequencing errors. Alignment of CDR3 sequences to IMGT reference sequences was used to assign V, D and J gene segments. For a sequence to be retained, at least a six-nucleotide match to both a V gene segment and a J gene segment was required. Rearrangements were called productive when the CDR3 lacked stop codons and stayed in frame with V and J; all others were non-productive. CDR3 was defined according to IMGT convention as the region running from the second conserved V-encoded cysteine to the conserved J-encoded phenylalanine. The earlier analysis of 587 of the donors excluded sequences that lacked an unambiguous match to a single V gene segment. An earlier analysis of 500 to 600 of the donors classified V segments as functional when productive rearrangements were above 56.7% and as segregating when the standard deviation between donors was above 5%. A statistical classification framework was developed to diagnose cytomegalovirus status using the catalog of TCR beta chain sequences. A later analysis assigned V and J genes by comparing TCR nucleotide sequences with IMGT/GENE-DB human TR gene sequences. Using the TCRdist pipeline, a later analysis assigned CDR3 sequences along with most-parsimonious VDJ recombination scenarios. In a later analysis, each TCR beta chain was defined by its CDR3 amino acid sequence together with its V-gene family, and reads lacking a unique V-gene family were excluded. A later analysis removed 592 highly shared, low-generation-probability nucleotide sequences to deal with suspected cross-contamination and a sequencing artifact. In a later analysis, a clonal expansion index was calculated for each public chain from normalized within-repertoire ranks of inferred template counts. A later analysis computed generation probabilities with a VDJ recombination model fitted to out-of-frame rearrangements, and checked the results against IGoR. In a later analysis, TCR-TCR, TCR-HLA and TCR-CMV co-occurrence was scored with hypergeometric tests, and a repertoire-size bias correction was applied to TCR pairs. To estimate false discovery rates, a later analysis permuted the HLA or CMV assignments 20 times. A later analysis grouped co-occurring TCRs with DBSCAN, adding TCRdist sequence similarity when clustering within HLA-allele-positive subsets. Repertoires with fewer than 30,000 or more than 120,000 public chains were left out of co-occurrence clustering, as were about five repertoires with anomalous nucleotide sharing. TCRdb stores this immuneACCESS table with in-frame sequences only. Part of the clones is absent; in the studies checked, under half of the shortfall reflects unresolved V genes, and no reason is known for the rest. That table furnishes V, J and clone size, whereas the DNA furnished D and trimming. The sample table contains some 110,000 clones; only one count was recorded for 9.5% of them. Approximately 3% of the sample is held by the ten biggest clonotypes.

Including cysteine and phenylalanine, the CDR3 has 13 amino acids. Only CDR3 DNA remains: 39 bases, in frame from the first base. The germline V gene (reference sequence) yields SSHAT for CDR1 and FNYEAQ for CDR2. This sample stems from a study of cytomegalovirus exposure and HLA in healthy donors (dated by TCRdb to 2015 to 2018). With regard to the full study: An earlier analysis of 587 of the donors reported 276 Gb of sequence data and 117 million unique TCR beta sequences obtained from about 180 million T cells. Roughly 300 gigabases of sequencing data and roughly 81 million unique TCR sequences made up an early release that covered approximately 700 HLA-typed donors. The genetic ancestry cluster associated with self-reported Caucasian donors included approximately 85% of the roughly 400 genotyped donors. The study aimed to test whether signatures of past pathogen exposure could be identified by cataloging public T cell receptors. The study used immunosequencing to profile the T cell repertoires of approximately 630 subjects and linked those repertoires to cytomegalovirus serostatus. In addition to the first cohort of around 670 subjects, a separate validation cohort of 120 different subjects was used. The study combined high-throughput TCR immunosequencing, statistical association of individual TCRs with disease status, and machine learning to predict cytomegalovirus infection status. In a later analysis, previously published TCR beta repertoires from 550 to 700 donors were re-analyzed and high-resolution HLA genotyping was added so that TCR occurrence patterns could be studied. Rather than drawing on any new phenotypic data, the later analysis identified candidate immune exposures from TCR beta sequences and the way those sequences occurred across donors. To decide whether each TCR beta V gene segment behaved as functional or pseudogenic, an earlier analysis of approximately 600 of the donors relied on high-throughput TCR beta sequencing. Donor age, sex, ethnicity and CMV serostatus were compiled together with the repertoire data. A later genetic analysis took genome-wide SNP genotypes for about 60% of the roughly 670 donors and used that subset as a discovery cohort. All discovery cohort repertoires had been generated using a single sequencing platform. HLA typing included class I and class II loci at four-digit resolution. Typing coverage differed by locus: A, B, C, DRB1 and DQB1 were typed in about 620-640 donors, DQA1 in 522, DPA1 in approximately 600, and DPB1 in roughly 450. Several DR-DQ haplotypes were handled as single units for association and clustering because linkage in the cohort was strong. Across roughly 420 genotyped donors of the cohort, an average of approximately 240,000 unique TCR beta nucleotide sequences per donor were sequenced, and roughly a sixth of those sequences were non-productive.

What the work shows at the level of the full study, not this receptor alone: Cytomegalovirus status was reported to be diagnosed by the classifier with high specificity and sensitivity in both the original and validation cohorts. A later genetic analysis associated a missense DCLRE1C variant with V-gene and J-gene trimming of TCR beta chains, and an independent cohort replicated the association. The 87-base-pair reads could not distinguish some IMGT-functional V segments, including TRBV6-2 and TRBV6-3, so those segments were excluded. Linkage disequilibrium might explain the correlated functional status among segregating V segments, but an unknown experimental factor could not be ruled out. A further reported finding was that TCR beta sequences accurately predicted the HLA-A and HLA-B alleles for most subjects in the first cohort. According to the authors, the approach could potentially be generalized to other disease states and immunological phenotypes. The study gave a list of under 200 TCR beta chains associated with cytomegalovirus. In a later analysis, TCR association rates were found to vary across HLA loci, with the most associated TCRs seen for DRB1 alleles and the fewest for HLA-C alleles. Specific HLA alleles were associated with roughly 17,000 TCR beta sequences at a false discovery rate of 0.05 in a later analysis. Because HLA typing was unavailable for some donors at each locus, only the typed subset was used in association tests. The sequencing pipeline was judged likely to have produced a cluster of highly shared sequence variants as a technical artifact. Assigning TCR associations to individual alleles was difficult when HLA alleles, especially DR and DQ, strongly co-occurred. According to a later genetic analysis, donors in an Asian-associated ancestry cluster had fewer N-insertions in productive TCRs than the approximately 610-donor mean. In a later analysis, several top co-occurrence clusters were reported to appear linked to parvovirus B19, influenza, CMV and Epstein-Barr virus. A later analysis found that HLA-associated TCR beta chains were more clonally expanded and had lower generation probabilities than equally common non-associated chains. Broadly in line with IMGT annotations, most TCR beta V segments showed up in productive rearrangements about 90% or about 30% of the time in an earlier analysis of a few hundred of the donors. The only immune exposure information available for the cohort was CMV serostatus. Across donors, most TCR sequences were observed very rarely, whereas some public TCRs were present in many individuals. This cohort had only TCR beta chains sequenced, and the lack of alpha or paired-chain data limited which features could be detected. The presence/absence analyses assumed that sequencing depth was roughly uniform across donors, and that assumption may not be true. In vitro tests confirmed that three of the cytomegalovirus-associated TCR beta chains recognize cytomegalovirus antigens. A later analysis found that most CMV-associated TCR beta chains appeared HLA-restricted, with HLA associations seemingly driven largely by CMV exposure. Approximately 18 rarely observed V segments, including chromosome 9 orphons, were excluded from the earlier analysis of about 610 of the donors because counts were too low.

The chain is assembled from TRBV7-7 and TRBJ2-3, with the D gene call left open. Sequencing was carried out using PBMCs. This receptor was taken from a man younger than 40 in good health and CMV-seronegative. The DNA sequence is TGTGCTAGCAGCTTAAGCAGCACAGATACGCAGTATTTT. Translated, this is CASSLSSTDTQYF.